These 26 T cell receptor beta chains share one sample of origin, sequenced in a study of T cell responses to AZD1222 COVID-19 vaccine. Clones were read by immunoSEQ multiplex PCR, and TCRdb kept only the in-frame ones, dropping some. The table has 120,000 to 150,000 clones, just over 85% seen once. The source material was peripheral blood, sampled 28 days after the second AZD1222 dose. All receptors derive from an adult who received the AZD1222 COVID-19 vaccine.

The chain employs TRBV13 and TRBJ2-3; possible D gene TRBD2, 5 bases. Germline assignment: CDR1 PRHDT and CDR2 FYEKMQ (reference sequence). CDR3 length: 15 residues. Trimming shortened V by 1 base and J by 2 bases, and 10 bases separated the two germline ends. CDR3 protein: CASSLDKRPTDTQYF. The CDR3 coding sequence is TGTGCCAGCAGCTTAGACAAGCGGCCCACAGATACGCAGTATTTT.

The genes are TRBV12-1 and TRBJ2-3. TRBV12-1 is shown as a pseudogene. This CDR3 is built from 10 residues. DNA for the CDR3: TGTGCCAGCGTGGCAGATACGCAGTATTTT. Translation gives CASVADTQYF.

The V and J genes are TRBV5-4 and TRBJ2-2; TRBD2 is a possible D gene (6 bases). Trimming left V 4 bases short and J 7 bases short, with 17 bases between. CDR1 and CDR2 from the germline V gene are SGHNT and YYREEE (reference sequence). The CDR3 sequence is 15 residues long. The CDR3 DNA follows: TGTGCCAGCAGCCCCCCGGGCCCAGCGGGCGGGGAGCTGTTTTTT. This codes for CASSPPGPAGGELFF.

This clone was detected a few times. Here the CDR3 DNA reads TGTGCCAGCAGCTTGGGAGGACTAGCGGGAGTTACCTACGAGCAGTACTTC. Its translation: CASSLGGLAGVTYEQYF. J is TRBJ2-7 and V is TRBV5-8; 13 bases agree with TRBD2. Trimming removed 0 bases from V and 2 bases from J; junction bases left unmatched: 5. Germline-derived CDR1 and CDR2 are SGHTS and YDEGEE. There are 17 residues in the CDR3.

This chain joins TRBV6-6 and TRBJ2-2, with unresolved D. The V gene's germline CDR1 is MNHNY and CDR2 SVGAGI (reference sequence). V gave up 1 base and J gave up 8 bases, with 8 bases separating them. The CDR3 sequence is 13 residues long. The CDR3 spells CASSYLLGGELFF. The DNA of the CDR3 is TGTGCCAGCAGTTACTTATTGGGTGGGGAGCTGTTTTTT.

The gene calls are TRBV19 and TRBJ2-1, with D possibly matching TRBD1 (5 bases). The length of the CDR3 is 15 residues. Trimming left V 5 bases short and J 2 bases short, with 13 bases between. CDR1 is LNHDA, CDR2 SQIVND, per germline (reference sequence). The CDR3 nucleotides are TGTGCCAGTAGTCCGTGGGGCAGTGCCTACAATGAGCAGTTCTTC. Translating gives CASSPWGSAYNEQFF.

The chain is built from TRBV5-1 and TRBJ2-3; 13 bases map to TRBD2. Germline values: CDR1 SGHRS, CDR2 YFSETQ. The CDR3 runs 17 residues. After removal of 0 bases from V and 6 bases from J, the junction contained 7 bases not matched to a gene. The CDR3 DNA is TGCGCCAGCAGCTTGGCCGGACTAGCGGGGGCTGGGGATACGCAGTATTTT. This sequence encodes CASSLAGLAGAGDTQYF.

With respect to this clone: Within the sample, other DNA sequences also encode this same CDR3. The chain couples TRBV5-1 to TRBJ1-3; D unclear. The CDR3 has 14 residues. Germline V gene lookup returns CDR1 SGHRS and CDR2 YFSETQ. V was cut by 0 bases and J by 0 bases, with 4 bases left in between. The CDR3 loop reads CASSLAGSGNTIYF. The CDR3 nucleotides read TGCGCCAGCAGCTTGGCGGGCTCTGGAAACACCATATATTTT.

V usage is TRBV30 and J usage is TRBJ1-1; D unresolved. Trimming shortened V by 8 bases and J by 3 bases, and 19 bases separated the two germline ends. The CDR3 sequence is 14 residues long. Germline values: CDR1 GTSNPN, CDR2 SVGIG (reference sequence). In DNA form, the CDR3 reads TGTGCCCTTCAGAGGTGGTCATCGGACACTGAAGCTTTCTTT. This translates into CALQRWSSDTEAFF.

The chain uses TRBV30 and TRBJ1-1, with D uncertain. Germline V gene sequence: CDR1 GTSNPN, CDR2 SVGIG (reference sequence). There are 13 residues in the CDR3. V gave up 2 bases and J gave up 1 base, with 8 bases separating them. The CDR3 coding sequence is TGTGCCTGGAGTTTGGACGGGAACACTGAAGCTTTCTTT. It is translated as CAWSLDGNTEAFF.

The chain joins TRBV25-1 to TRBJ1-3, with D unclear. The germline V and J ends were trimmed by 2 bases and 0 bases, with 8 bases remaining between them. This CDR3 has 15 amino acids. Germline V lookup: CDR1 MGHDK, CDR2 SYGVNS. The CDR3 spells CASSEGTSSGNTIYF. CDR3 sequence (DNA): TGTGCCAGCAGTGAAGGAACCAGCTCTGGAAACACCATATATTTT.

This chain joins TRBV4-2 and TRBJ2-7; D uncertain. Germline values: CDR1 LGHNA, CDR2 YNFKEQ. V was pared by 1 base and J by 0 bases, with 16 bases between. The CDR3 consists of 17 residues. CDR3 DNA sequence: TGTGCCAGCAGCCAAGGTCCCCTTACCGGTGTCTCCTACGAGCAGTACTTC. It translates to CASSQGPLTGVSYEQYF.

The rearrangement uses TRBV30 and TRBJ2-3; D is unresolved. This CDR3 has 13 residues. CDR1 is GTSNPN, CDR2 SVGIG, per germline (reference sequence). V dropped 2 bases and J dropped 2 bases, with 8 bases sitting between them. The CDR3 nucleotides are TGTGCCTGGAGTAGCAGACTCACAGATACGCAGTATTTT. Translation: CAWSSRLTDTQYF.

This clone was seen once. J is TRBJ2-1 and V is TRBV7-9; D is undetermined. The CDR3 runs 13 residues. The germline V gene encodes CDR1 SEHNR and CDR2 FQNEAQ (reference sequence). Trimming stripped 5 bases from V and 8 bases from J, with 13 bases between. The DNA for the CDR3 is TGTGCCAGCAGCCTTTCGGTACTGGATGAGCAGTTCTTC. Its protein is CASSLSVLDEQFF.

Remarks on this clone: One end of the junction is discordant with germline, which a read error may explain. The gene calls are TRBV2 and TRBJ1-2, with D unclear. In germline, CDR1 is SNHLY, CDR2 FYNNEI. This CDR3 contains 11 residues. The CDR3 protein is CASTEGPGYTF. The CDR3 region has the DNA TGTGCCAGCACTGAAGGGCCCGGCTACACCTTC. Based on the CDR3 plus reference TRBV2 and TRBJ1-2, the full variable domain is EPEVTQTPSHQVTQMGQEVILRCVPISNHLYFYWYRQILGQKVEFLVSFYNNEISEKSEIFDDQFSVERPDGSNFTLKIRSTKLEDSAMYFCASTEGPGYTFGSGTRLTVV.

This clone was found once. The chain combines TRBV9 with TRBJ2-2; 8 bases map to TRBD2. The CDR3 is 15 amino acids. CDR1 SGDLS and CDR2 YYNGEE come from the germline V gene. Losses at the gene ends were 0 bases for V and 5 bases for J; bases not matched to a gene: 3. CDR3 loop: CASSVVAGGTGELFF. In DNA form, the CDR3 reads TGTGCCAGCAGCGTAGTTGCGGGAGGAACCGGGGAGCTGTTTTTT.

This sequence joins TRBV4-1 and TRBJ1-5; D is unclear. The CDR3 contains 16 residues. The germline CDR1 and CDR2 sequences are MGHRA and YSYEKL. Trimming took 0 bases from V and 0 from J, leaving 9 bases between them. CDR3 residues: CASSQDVGYSNQPQHF. In DNA, the CDR3 is TGCGCCAGCAGCCAAGATGTAGGGTATAGCAATCAGCCCCAGCATTTT.

The V call is TRBV27, the J call TRBJ2-3; 7 bases line up with TRBD2. V lost 5 bases and J lost 4; bases outside the gene matches: 6. The CDR3 is 14 residues long. The germline V gene encodes CDR1 MNHEY and CDR2 SMNVEV (reference sequence). The CDR3 DNA sequence: TGTGCCAGCAGTCCTGGGACTATCGCAGATACGCAGTATTTT. It translates to CASSPGTIADTQYF.

This clone was recorded only once. The CDR3 sequence is CASSPQGRNEQFF. CDR3 in DNA: TGTGCCAGCAGCCCACAGGGGCGGAATGAGCAGTTCTTC. V is TRBV13 and J is TRBJ2-1; 7 nucleotides line up with TRBD1. Germline-derived CDR1 and CDR2 are PRHDT and FYEKMQ (reference sequence). This CDR3 contains 13 residues. V lost 5 bases to trimming and J lost 7 bases; unmatched junction nucleotides: 5.

The chain carries TRBV2 and TRBJ2-1; 11 bases fit TRBD2. V gave up 9 bases and J gave up 5 bases; unmatched junction bases: 6. Per germline, CDR1 SNHLY and CDR2 FYNNEI. CDR3 length equals 14 residues. The CDR3 bases are TGTGCCAGGACTAGCGGGATGATCGACAATGAGCAGTTCTTC. Translating gives CARTSGMIDNEQFF.

This clone was detected only a few times. The chain recombines TRBV4-1 with TRBJ1-5; D might be TRBD1 (5 bases). V was clipped by 4 bases and J by 1 base, with 20 bases between them. CDR3 length equals 18 residues. Germline V lookup: CDR1 MGHRA, CDR2 YSYEKL. CDR3 in amino acids: CASSRLPGPPGSNQPQHF. The CDR3 nucleotides are TGCGCCAGCAGCCGCCTACCGGGACCCCCGGGGAGCAATCAGCCCCAGCATTTT.

The chain has TRBV10-2 and TRBJ1-6, with D possibly TRBD1 on 6 matching bases. The CDR3 extends over 14 amino acids. Germline lookup yields CDR1 WSHSY and CDR2 SAAADI. Trimming cost V 5 bases and J 9 bases, with 14 bases left between them. DNA for the CDR3: TGCGCCAGCAGTTCCGGGGCCAGGGGTTCACCCCTCCACTTT. Its protein is CASSSGARGSPLHF.

This clone was picked up a small number of times. The V call is TRBV6-5, the J call TRBJ1-4, with a possible D match to TRBD1 (5 bases). This CDR3 region has 14 residues. Trimming took 6 bases from V and 0 from J, leaving 8 bases between them. The V gene's germline CDR1 is MNHEY and CDR2 SVGAGI. CDR3 in amino acids: CASSRQPTNEKLFF. The CDR3 region has the DNA TGTGCCAGCAGCAGACAGCCAACTAATGAAAAACTGTTTTTT.

The J gene is TRBJ2-5, the V gene TRBV28, with 7 bases fitting TRBD1. The CDR3 extends over 14 amino acids. Per the germline V gene, CDR1 is MDHEN and CDR2 is SYDVKM. J was trimmed by 5 bases and V by 7 bases; bases with no gene match: 10. The CDR3 coding sequence is TGTGCCAGCAATCCCGGGACAGTGTGGGAGACCCAGTACTTC. Its translation: CASNPGTVWETQYF.

This sequence joins TRBV19 and TRBJ1-1; D is uncertain. Germline V gene lookup returns CDR1 LNHDA and CDR2 SQIVND (reference sequence). The V gene lost 3 bases and the J gene lost 3 bases, with 11 bases spanning the gap. The CDR3 extends over 14 amino acids. DNA for the CDR3: TGTGCCAGTAGTATGAGTCCCCGCTACACTGAAGCTTTCTTT. Residues: CASSMSPRYTEAFF. Using reference TRBV19 and TRBJ1-1 for the parts outside the CDR3, the full variable domain is DGGITQSPKYLFRKEGQNVTLSCEQNLNHDAMYWYRQDPGQGLRLIYYSQIVNDFQKGDIAEGYSVSREKKESFPLTVTSAQKNPTAFYLCASSMSPRYTEAFFGQGTRLTVV.

This rearrangement joins TRBV3-1 (or the pseudogene TRBV3-2) to TRBJ1-3; D gene ambiguous. CDR1 is LGHDT and CDR2 is YNNKEL in the germline V gene (reference sequence). V dropped 0 bases and J dropped 1 base, with 10 bases sitting between them. CDR3 length equals 16 residues. The CDR3 coding sequence is TGTGCCAGCAGCCAAGATCCCACACTTTCTGGAAACACCATATATTTT. It translates to CASSQDPTLSGNTIYF.